The 6 T cell receptor beta chains below all came from one sample that was sequenced in a study of vaccination effects on CD4 cells after COVID-19. Ahead of sequencing, the ViraFEST assay grew antigen-specific CD4+ T cells using viral peptide pools. It was after approximately 11 days of culture that CD4+ T cells were isolated. Previously uninfected by SARS-CoV-2, the vaccine recipients also showed negative nucleocapsid antibodies. The data were produced by immunoSEQ multiplex PCR, yet TCRdb's version contains in-frame clones alone and is incomplete. The sample holds roughly 50,000 clones, roughly 79% seen once. Their target antigens are unknown. The specimen was CD4+ T cells from PBMCs cultured with HCoV-OC43 spike peptides, collected before COVID-19 vaccination. Stated subset: HCoV-OC43 spike overlapping peptide pool stimulation. These receptors all stem from a human donor who received a COVID-19 vaccine.

This chain connects TRBV28 to TRBJ1-4; D is unclear. The CDR3 runs 10 residues. V gave up 6 bases and J gave up 6 bases, with 2 bases separating them. Per germline, CDR1 MDHEN and CDR2 SYDVKM. CDR3 in amino acids: CASRDEKLFF. The CDR3 nucleotides read TGTGCCAGCAGGGATGAAAAACTGTTTTTT. The full variable domain, completed using reference TRBV28 and TRBJ1-4, is DVKVTQSSRYLVKRTGEKVFLECVQDMDHENMFWYRQDPGLGLRLIYFSYDVKMKEKGDIPEGYSVSREKKERFSLILESASTNQTSMYLCASRDEKLFFGSGTQLSVL.

This clone is a singleton in its sample. V gene TRBV7-9 combines with J gene TRBJ1-4, with D perhaps matching TRBD1 (5 bases). Germline lookup yields CDR1 SEHNR and CDR2 FQNEAQ (reference sequence). The CDR3 loop spans 18 amino acids. Trimming stripped 5 bases from V and 0 bases from J, with 19 bases between. The CDR3 DNA is TGTGCCAGCAGCCGAAGTTCCCGGGACTGGGCAACTAATGAAAAACTGTTTTTT. This codes for CASSRSSRDWATNEKLFF.

CDR3 bases: TGTGCCAGCATGCTTAGGAGGAACTATGGCTACACCTTC. Amino acid sequence: CASMLRRNYGYTF. This chain joins TRBV12-3 or TRBV12-4 and TRBJ1-2; no firm D call. This CDR3 is built from 13 residues. V was cut by 7 bases and J by 2 bases, with 11 bases left in between.

This clone has a handful of counts. The genes are TRBV4-2 and TRBJ2-4, with 7 bases identical to TRBD1. Germline assignment: CDR1 LGHNA and CDR2 YNFKEQ. This CDR3 contains 17 residues. V trimming: 1 base; J trimming: 0 bases; junction bases outside the gene matches: 6. The CDR3 DNA follows: TGTGCCAGCAGCCAAGGCGAGGGGGCCACAGCCAAAAACATTCAGTACTTC. Encoded protein: CASSQGEGATAKNIQYF.

CDR3 nucleotides: TGTGCCAGCAGCATCGAGGGGACTAGCGGGGGAAAAGGGCTGGATGAGCAGTTCTTC. It yields the protein CASSIEGTSGGKGLDEQFF. The chain employs TRBV21-1 and TRBJ2-1; TRBD2, the table's D call, lacks a check against the DNA. TRBV21-1 is labeled a pseudogene. The CDR3 length is 19 residues.

This chain joins TRBV12-5 and TRBJ2-7; D is unresolved. This CDR3 comprises 12 residues. The ends were cut back, 7 bases at V and 3 bases at J, with 10 bases in the middle. Germline CDR1 reads LGHNT; CDR2 reads FRNRAP. The CDR3 loop reads CASAWAGYEQYV. For the CDR3, the DNA is TGTGCTAGTGCCTGGGCAGGCTACGAGCAGTACGTC.